The subject of this entry is one T cell receptor (beta chain). TCRdb keeps only in-frame clones here, not all; method: immunoSEQ multiplex PCR. The sample has 70,000 or so clones; roughly 91% are singletons. This CDR3 is 18 amino acids long. Looked up from germline, CDR1 is KGHSH and CDR2 is LQKENI. Trimming left V 3 bases short and J 2 bases short, with 22 bases between. The sample belongs to a study of control samples from healthy donors and cancer patients. The TCR comes from a man aged 55 to 70 with lung cancer. The V gene is TRBV18, the J gene TRBJ1-1, with D perhaps TRBD1 (6 bases). The sequenced sample was PBMCs. In DNA, the CDR3 is TGTGCCAGCTCACCCATAACGGTAACAGGGATGGTTAACACTGAAGCTTTCTTT. This encodes CASSPITVTGMVNTEAFF.